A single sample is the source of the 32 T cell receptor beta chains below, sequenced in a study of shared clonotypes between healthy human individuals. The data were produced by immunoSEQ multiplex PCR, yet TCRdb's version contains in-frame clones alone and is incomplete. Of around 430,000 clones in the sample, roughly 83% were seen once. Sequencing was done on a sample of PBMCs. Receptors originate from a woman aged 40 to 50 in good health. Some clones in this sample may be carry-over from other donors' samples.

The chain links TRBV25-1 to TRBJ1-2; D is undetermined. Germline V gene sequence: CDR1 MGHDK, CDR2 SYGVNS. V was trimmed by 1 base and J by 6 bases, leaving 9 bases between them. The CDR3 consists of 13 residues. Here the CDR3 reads CASSESPRHGYTF. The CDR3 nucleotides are TGTGCCAGCAGTGAATCCCCACGTCATGGCTACACCTTC.

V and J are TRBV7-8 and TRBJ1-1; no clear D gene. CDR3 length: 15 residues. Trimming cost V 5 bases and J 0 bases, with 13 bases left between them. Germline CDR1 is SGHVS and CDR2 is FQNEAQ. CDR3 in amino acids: CASSPLDTMNTEAFF. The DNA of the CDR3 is TGTGCCAGCAGCCCACTCGACACCATGAACACTGAAGCTTTCTTT.

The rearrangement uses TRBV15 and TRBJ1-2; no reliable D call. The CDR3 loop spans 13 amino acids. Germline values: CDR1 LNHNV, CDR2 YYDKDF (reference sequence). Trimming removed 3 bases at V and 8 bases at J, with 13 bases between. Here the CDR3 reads CATSRVGFYGYTF. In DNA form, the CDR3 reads TGTGCCACCAGCAGGGTGGGTTTTTACGGCTACACCTTC.

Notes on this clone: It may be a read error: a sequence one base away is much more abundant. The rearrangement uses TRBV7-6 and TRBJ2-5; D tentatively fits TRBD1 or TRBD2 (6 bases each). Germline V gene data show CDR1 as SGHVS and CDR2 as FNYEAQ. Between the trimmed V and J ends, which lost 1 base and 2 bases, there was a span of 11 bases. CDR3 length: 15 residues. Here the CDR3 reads CASSLGGAGQETQYF. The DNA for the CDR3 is TGTGCCAGCAGCTTAGGGGGGGCAGGGCAAGAGACCCAGTACTTC. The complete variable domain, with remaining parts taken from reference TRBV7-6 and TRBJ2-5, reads GAGVSQSPRYKVTKRGQDVALRCDPISGHVSLYWYRQALGQGPEFLTYFNYEAQQDKSGLPNDRFSAERPEGSISTLTIQRTEQRDSAMYRCASSLGGAGQETQYFGPGTRLLVL.

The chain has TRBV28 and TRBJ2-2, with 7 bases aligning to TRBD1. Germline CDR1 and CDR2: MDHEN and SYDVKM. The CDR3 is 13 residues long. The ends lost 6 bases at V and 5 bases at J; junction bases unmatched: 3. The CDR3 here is CASSQQGTGELFF. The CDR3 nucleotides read TGTGCCAGCAGCCAACAGGGGACCGGGGAGCTGTTTTTT.

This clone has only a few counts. The CDR3 loop is CASSGEGVLAYEQYF. The CDR3 nucleotides are TGTGCCAGCAGCGGGGAAGGGGTGTTGGCCTACGAGCAGTACTTC. V is TRBV5-4 and J is TRBJ2-7, with D tentatively TRBD1 (5 bases). CDR1 and CDR2 from the germline V gene are SGHNT and YYREEE (reference sequence). Trimming took off 4 bases at V and 2 bases at J, with 16 bases between the two ends. The CDR3 runs 15 residues.

DNA of the CDR3: TGTGCCAGCAGTGGTAGGGACGGGCCCAGAGAGACCCAGTACTTC. Its protein product is CASSGRDGPRETQYF. The gene calls are TRBV6-1 and TRBJ2-5; tentatively, D is TRBD1 or TRBD2 (5 bases each). The germline CDR1 and CDR2 sequences are MNHNS and SASEGT. The CDR3 contains 15 residues. Trimming cost V 4 bases and J 4 bases, with 16 bases left between them.

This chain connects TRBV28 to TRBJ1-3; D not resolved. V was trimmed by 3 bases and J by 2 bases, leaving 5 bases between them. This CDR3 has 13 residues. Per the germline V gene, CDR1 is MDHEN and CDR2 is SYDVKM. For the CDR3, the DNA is TGTGCCAGCAGTTTTCTTGCTGGAAACACCATATATTTT. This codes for CASSFLAGNTIYF.

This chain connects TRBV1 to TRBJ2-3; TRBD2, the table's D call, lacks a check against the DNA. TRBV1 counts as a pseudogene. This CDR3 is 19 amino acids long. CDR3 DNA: TGCACCAGCAGCCGCCCCGGGACTAGCGGGAGGGGGGGCCCAGATACGCAGTATTTT. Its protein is CTSSRPGTSGRGGPDTQYF.

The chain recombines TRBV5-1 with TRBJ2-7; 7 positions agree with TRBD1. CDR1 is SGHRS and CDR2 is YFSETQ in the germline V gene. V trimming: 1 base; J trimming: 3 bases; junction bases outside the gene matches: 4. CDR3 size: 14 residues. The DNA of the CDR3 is TGCGCCAGCAGCTTGTTTTGGGACAGCTACGAGCAGTACTTC. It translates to CASSLFWDSYEQYF.

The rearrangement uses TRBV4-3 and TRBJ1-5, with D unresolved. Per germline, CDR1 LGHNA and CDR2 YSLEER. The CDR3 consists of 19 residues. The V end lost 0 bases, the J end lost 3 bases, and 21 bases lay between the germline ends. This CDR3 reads CASSQDWPATSILNQPQHF. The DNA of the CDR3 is TGCGCCAGCAGCCAAGATTGGCCCGCCACGTCCATCCTCAATCAGCCCCAGCATTTT.

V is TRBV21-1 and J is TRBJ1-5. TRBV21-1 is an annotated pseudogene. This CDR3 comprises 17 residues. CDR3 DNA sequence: TGTGCCAGCAGCTCCGGGGGGGGCCCTATTAGCAATCAGCCCCAGCATTTT. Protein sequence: CASSSGGGPISNQPQHF.

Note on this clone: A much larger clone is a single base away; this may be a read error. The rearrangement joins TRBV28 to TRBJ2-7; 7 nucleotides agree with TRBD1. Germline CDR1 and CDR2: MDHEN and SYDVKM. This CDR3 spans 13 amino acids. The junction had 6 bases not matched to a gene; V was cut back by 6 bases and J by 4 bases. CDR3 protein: CASRPGQSYEQYF. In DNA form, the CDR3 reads TGTGCCAGCAGGCCGGGACAGTCATACGAGCAGTACTTC. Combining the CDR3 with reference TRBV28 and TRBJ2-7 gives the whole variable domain DVKVTQSSRYLVKRTGEKVFLECVQDMDHENMFWYRQDPGLGLRLIYFSYDVKMKEKGDIPEGYSVSREKKERFSLILESASTNQTSMYLCASRPGQSYEQYFGPGTRLTVT.

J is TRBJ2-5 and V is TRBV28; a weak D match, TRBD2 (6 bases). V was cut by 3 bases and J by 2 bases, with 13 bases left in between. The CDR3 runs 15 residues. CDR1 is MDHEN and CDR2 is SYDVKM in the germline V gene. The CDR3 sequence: CASSFGGTVQETQYF. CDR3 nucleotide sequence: TGTGCCAGCAGTTTCGGAGGGACCGTACAAGAGACCCAGTACTTC.

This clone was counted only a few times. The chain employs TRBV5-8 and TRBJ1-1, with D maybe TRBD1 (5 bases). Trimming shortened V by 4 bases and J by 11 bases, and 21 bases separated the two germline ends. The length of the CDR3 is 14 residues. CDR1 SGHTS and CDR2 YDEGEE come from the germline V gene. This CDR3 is CASSPRTNLMGAFF. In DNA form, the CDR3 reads TGTGCCAGCAGCCCGAGGACAAATTTGATGGGGGCTTTCTTT.

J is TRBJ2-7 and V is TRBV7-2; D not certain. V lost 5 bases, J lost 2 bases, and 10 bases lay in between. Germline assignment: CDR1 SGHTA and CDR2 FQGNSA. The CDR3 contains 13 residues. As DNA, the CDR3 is TGTGCCAGCAGCCCACAAAAAGCCTACGAGCAGTACTTC. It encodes CASSPQKAYEQYF.

The CDR3 protein is CASSSPKMNTEAFF. CDR3 coding DNA: TGTGCCAGCAGCTCTCCAAAAATGAACACTGAAGCTTTCTTT. The genes are TRBV5-4 and TRBJ1-1, with D unclear. Trimming cost V 3 bases and J 0 bases, with 9 bases left between them. There are 14 residues in the CDR3. CDR1 is SGHNT and CDR2 is YYREEE in the germline V gene (reference sequence).

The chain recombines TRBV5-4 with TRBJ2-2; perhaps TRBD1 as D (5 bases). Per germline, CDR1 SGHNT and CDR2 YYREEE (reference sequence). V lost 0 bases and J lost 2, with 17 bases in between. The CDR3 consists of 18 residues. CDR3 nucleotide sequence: TGTGCCAGCAGCTTGGAGCAGGGTAGTGTGGGAAACACCGGGGAGCTGTTTTTT. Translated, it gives CASSLEQGSVGNTGELFF.

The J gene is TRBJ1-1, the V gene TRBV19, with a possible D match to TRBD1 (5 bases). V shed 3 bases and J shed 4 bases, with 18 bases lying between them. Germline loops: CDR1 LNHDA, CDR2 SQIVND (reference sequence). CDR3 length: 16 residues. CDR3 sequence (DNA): TGTGCCAGTAGTATTCTCTTGGTCGGGGCTATCACTGAAGCTTTCTTT. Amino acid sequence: CASSILLVGAITEAFF.

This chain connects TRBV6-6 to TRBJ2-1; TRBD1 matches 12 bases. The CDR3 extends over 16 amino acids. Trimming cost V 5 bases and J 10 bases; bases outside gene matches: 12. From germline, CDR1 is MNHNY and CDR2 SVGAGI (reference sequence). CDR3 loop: CASSPQPGQGANEQFF. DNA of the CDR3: TGTGCCAGCAGTCCCCAACCGGGACAGGGGGCAAACGAGCAGTTCTTC.

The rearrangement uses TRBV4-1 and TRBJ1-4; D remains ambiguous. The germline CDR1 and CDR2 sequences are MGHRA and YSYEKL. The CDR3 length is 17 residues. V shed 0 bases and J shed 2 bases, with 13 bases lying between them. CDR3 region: CASSQDGRLVTNEKLFF. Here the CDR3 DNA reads TGCGCCAGCAGCCAAGATGGACGGCTGGTGACTAATGAAAAACTGTTTTTT.

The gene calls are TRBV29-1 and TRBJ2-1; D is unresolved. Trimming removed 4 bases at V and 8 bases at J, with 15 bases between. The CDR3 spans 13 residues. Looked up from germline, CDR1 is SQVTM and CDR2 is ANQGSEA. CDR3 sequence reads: CSVAWGSGYEQFF. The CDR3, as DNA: TGCAGCGTTGCATGGGGAAGTGGGTATGAGCAGTTCTTC.

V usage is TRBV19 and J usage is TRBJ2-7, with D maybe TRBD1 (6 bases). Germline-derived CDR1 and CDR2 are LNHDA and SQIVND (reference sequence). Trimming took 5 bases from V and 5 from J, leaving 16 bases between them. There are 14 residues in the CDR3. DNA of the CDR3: TGTGCCAGTAGTCCCCGCCAGGGGATCAACGAGCAGTACTTC. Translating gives CASSPRQGINEQYF.

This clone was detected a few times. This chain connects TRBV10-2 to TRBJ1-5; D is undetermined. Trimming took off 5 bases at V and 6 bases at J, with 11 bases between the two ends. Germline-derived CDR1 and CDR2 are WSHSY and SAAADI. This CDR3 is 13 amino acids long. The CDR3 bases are TGCGCCAGCAGTACGGGGTCCGGTCAGCCCCAGCATTTT. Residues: CASSTGSGQPQHF.

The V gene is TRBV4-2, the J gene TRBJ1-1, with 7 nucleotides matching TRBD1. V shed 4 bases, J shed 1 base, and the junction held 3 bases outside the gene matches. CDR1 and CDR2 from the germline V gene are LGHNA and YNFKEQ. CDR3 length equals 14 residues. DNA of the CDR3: TGTGCCAGCAGCCGCGGACAGGCGAACACTGAAGCTTTCTTT. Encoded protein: CASSRGQANTEAFF.

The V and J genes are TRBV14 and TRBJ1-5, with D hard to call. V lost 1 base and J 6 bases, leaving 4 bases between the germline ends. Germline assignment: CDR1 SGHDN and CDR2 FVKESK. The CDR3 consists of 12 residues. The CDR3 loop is CASSQGSQPQHF. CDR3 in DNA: TGTGCCAGCAGCCAAGGGAGTCAGCCCCAGCATTTT.

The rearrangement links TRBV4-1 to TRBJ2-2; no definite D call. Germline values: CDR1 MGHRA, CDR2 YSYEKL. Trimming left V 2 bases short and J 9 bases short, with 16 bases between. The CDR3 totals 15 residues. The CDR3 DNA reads TGCGCCAGCAGCCAACCCGCCCGAGTCGTGCGGGAGCTGTTTTTT. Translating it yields CASSQPARVVRELFF.

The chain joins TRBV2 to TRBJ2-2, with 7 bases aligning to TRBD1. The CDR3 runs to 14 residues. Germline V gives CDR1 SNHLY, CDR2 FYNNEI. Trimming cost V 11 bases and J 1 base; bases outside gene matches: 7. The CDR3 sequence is CASRTGRNTGELFF. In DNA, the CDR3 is TGTGCCTCCCGGACAGGAAGGAACACCGGGGAGCTGTTTTTT.

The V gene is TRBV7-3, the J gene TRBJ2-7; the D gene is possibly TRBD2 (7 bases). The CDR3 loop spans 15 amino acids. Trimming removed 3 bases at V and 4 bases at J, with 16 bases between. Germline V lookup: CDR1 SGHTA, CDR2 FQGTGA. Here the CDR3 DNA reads TGTGCCAGCAGCTTGTACGGGGGGCAGTCTTACGAGCAGTACTTC. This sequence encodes CASSLYGGQSYEQYF.

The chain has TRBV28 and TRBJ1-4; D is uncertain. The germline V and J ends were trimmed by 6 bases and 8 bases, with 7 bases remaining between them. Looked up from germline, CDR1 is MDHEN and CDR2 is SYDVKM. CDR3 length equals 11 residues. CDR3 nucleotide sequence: TGTGCCAGCAGGCTCGGCGAAAAACTGTTTTTT. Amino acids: CASRLGEKLFF.

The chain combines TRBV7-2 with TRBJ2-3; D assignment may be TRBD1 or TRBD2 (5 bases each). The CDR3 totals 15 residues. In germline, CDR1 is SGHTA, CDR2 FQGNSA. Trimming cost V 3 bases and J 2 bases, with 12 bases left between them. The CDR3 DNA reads TGTGCCAGCAGCTTGGGACGGAGTAACACAGATACGCAGTATTTT. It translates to CASSLGRSNTDTQYF.

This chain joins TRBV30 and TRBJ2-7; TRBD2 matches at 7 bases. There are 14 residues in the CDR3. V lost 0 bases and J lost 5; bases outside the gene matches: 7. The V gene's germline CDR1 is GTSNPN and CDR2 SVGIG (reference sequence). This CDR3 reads CAWSVGGSDDEQYF. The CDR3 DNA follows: TGTGCCTGGAGTGTCGGCGGGAGCGACGACGAGCAGTACTTC.